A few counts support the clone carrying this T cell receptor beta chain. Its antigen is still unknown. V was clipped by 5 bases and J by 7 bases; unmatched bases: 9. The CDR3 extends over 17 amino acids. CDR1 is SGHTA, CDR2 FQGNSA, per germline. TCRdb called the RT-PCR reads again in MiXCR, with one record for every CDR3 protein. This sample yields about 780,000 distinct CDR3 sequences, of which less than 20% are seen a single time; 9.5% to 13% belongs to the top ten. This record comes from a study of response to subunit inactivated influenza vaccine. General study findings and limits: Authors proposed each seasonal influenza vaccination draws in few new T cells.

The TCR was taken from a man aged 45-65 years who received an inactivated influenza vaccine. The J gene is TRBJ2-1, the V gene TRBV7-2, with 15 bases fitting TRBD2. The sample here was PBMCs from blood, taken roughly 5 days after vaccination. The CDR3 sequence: CASSRGLAGGLRNEQFF. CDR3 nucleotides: TGTGCCAGCAGCCGAGGACTAGCGGGGGGGCTTCGGAATGAGCAGTTCTTC.